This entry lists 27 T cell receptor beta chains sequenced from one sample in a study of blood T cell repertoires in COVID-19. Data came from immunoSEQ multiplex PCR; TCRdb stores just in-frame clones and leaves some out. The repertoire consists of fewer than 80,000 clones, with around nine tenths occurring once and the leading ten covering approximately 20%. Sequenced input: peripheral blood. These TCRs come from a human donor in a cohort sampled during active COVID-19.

In nucleotides, the CDR3 is TGTGCCAGCAGCGAGGCTGGGCCGGGACAGGGGGCCATCGAGCAGTACTTC. Translating gives CASSEAGPGQGAIEQYF. V is TRBV9 and J is TRBJ2-7; 12 bases match TRBD1. The CDR3 extends over 17 amino acids. Germline-derived CDR1 and CDR2 are SGDLS and YYNGEE. The J segment lost 6 bases and the V segment lost 3 bases, leaving 13 bases of the junction unmatched.

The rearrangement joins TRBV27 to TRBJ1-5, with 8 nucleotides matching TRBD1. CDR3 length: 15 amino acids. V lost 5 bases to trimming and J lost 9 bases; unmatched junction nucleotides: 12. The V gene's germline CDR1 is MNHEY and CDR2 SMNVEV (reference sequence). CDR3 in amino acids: CASSPDRGLLRPQHF. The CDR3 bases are TGTGCCAGCAGTCCCGACAGGGGTCTACTGCGGCCCCAGCATTTT.

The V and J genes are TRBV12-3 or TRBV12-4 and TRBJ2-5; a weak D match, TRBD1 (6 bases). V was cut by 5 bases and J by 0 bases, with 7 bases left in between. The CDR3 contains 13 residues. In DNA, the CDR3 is TGTGCCAGCAGTCCAGGGGACCAAGAGACCCAGTACTTC. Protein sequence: CASSPGDQETQYF.

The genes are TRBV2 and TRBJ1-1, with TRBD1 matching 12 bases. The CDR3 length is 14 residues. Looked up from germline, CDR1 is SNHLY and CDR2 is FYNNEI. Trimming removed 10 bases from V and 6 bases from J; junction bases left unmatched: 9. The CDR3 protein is CATFRGQGAAEAFF. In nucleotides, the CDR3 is TGTGCCACTTTTCGGGGACAGGGGGCCGCTGAAGCTTTCTTT. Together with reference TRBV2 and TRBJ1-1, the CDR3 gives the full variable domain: EPEVTQTPSHQVTQMGQEVILRCVPISNHLYFYWYRQILGQKVEFLVSFYNNEISEKSEIFDDQFSVERPDGSNFTLKIRSTKLEDSAMYFCATFRGQGAAEAFFGQGTRLTVV.

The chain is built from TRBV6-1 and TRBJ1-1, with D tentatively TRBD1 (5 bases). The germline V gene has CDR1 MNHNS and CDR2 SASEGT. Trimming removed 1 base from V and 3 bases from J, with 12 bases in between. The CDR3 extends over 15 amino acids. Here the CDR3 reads CASSEGGTGDTEAFF. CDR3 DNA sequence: TGTGCCAGCAGTGAAGGTGGGACTGGGGACACTGAAGCTTTCTTT.

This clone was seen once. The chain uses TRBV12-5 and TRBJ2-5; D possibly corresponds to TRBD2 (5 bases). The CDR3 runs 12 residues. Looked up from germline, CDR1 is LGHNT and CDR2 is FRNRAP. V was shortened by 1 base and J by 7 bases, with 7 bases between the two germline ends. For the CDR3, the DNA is TGTGCTAGTGGTTTGGAGAGCGGGACCCAGTACTTC. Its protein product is CASGLESGTQYF.

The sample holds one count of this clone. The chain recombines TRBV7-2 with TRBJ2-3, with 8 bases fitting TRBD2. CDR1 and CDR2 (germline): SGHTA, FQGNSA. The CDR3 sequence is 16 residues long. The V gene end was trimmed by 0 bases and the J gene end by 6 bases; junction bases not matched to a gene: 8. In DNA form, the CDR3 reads TGTGCCAGCAGCTTAGCGAGAAGCGGGGGAGGGGATACGCAGTATTTT. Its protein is CASSLARSGGGDTQYF.

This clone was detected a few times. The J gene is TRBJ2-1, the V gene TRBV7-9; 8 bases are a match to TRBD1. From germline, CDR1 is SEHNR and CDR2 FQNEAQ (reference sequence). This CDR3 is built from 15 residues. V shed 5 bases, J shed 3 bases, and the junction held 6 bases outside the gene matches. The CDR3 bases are TGTGCCAGCAGCAACCGGGACAGGTACTACAATGAGCAGTTCTTC. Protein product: CASSNRDRYYNEQFF.

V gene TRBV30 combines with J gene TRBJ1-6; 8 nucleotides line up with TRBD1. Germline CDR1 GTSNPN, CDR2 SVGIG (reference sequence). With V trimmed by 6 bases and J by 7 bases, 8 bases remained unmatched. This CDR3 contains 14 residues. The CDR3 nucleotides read TGTGCCTGCCTAACCGGGACAGGCAATTCACCCCTCCACTTT. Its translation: CACLTGTGNSPLHF.

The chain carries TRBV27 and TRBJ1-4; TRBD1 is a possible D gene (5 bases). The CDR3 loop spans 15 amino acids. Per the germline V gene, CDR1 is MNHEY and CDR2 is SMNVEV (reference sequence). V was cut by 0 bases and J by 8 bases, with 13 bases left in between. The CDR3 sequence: CASSLSWQGSEKLFF. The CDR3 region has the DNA TGTGCCAGCAGTTTATCTTGGCAGGGAAGCGAAAAACTGTTTTTT.

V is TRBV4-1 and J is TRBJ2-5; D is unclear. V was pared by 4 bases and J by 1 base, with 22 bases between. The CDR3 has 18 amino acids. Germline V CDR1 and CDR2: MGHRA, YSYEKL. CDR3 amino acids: CASSRLANNPVSQETQYF. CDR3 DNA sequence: TGCGCCAGCAGCCGACTGGCCAATAATCCCGTGAGCCAAGAGACCCAGTACTTC.

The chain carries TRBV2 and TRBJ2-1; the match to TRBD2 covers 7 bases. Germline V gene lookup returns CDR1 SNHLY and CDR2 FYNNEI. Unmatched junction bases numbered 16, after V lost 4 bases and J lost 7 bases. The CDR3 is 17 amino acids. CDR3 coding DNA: TGTGCCAGCAGTGGCCACATTTATTTAGCGGGTAGGAATGAGCAGTTCTTC. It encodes CASSGHIYLAGRNEQFF.

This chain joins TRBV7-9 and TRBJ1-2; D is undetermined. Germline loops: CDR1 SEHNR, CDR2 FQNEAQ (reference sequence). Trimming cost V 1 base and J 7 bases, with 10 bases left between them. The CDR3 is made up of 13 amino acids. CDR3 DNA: TGTGCCAGCAGCTTAGGTGGGCAGTTTGGCTACACCTTC. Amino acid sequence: CASSLGGQFGYTF.

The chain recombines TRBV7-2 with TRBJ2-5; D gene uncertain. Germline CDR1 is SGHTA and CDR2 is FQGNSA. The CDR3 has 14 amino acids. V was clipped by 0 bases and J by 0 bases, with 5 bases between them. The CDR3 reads CASSLARNQETQYF. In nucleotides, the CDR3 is TGTGCCAGCAGCTTAGCCAGAAACCAAGAGACCCAGTACTTC.

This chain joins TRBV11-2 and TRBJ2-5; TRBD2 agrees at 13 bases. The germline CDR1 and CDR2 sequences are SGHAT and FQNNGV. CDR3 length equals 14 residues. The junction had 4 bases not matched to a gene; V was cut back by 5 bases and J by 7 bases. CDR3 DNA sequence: TGTGCCAGCAGCCCGGGACTAGCGGGATGGACCCAGTACTTC. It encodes CASSPGLAGWTQYF.

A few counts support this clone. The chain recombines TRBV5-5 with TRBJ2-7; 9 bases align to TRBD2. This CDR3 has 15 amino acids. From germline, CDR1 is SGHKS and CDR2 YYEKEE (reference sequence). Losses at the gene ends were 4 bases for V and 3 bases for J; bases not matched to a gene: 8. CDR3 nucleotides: TGTGCCAGCAGCCCAGAGCGGGGGGACGGCTACGAGCAGTACTTC. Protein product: CASSPERGDGYEQYF.

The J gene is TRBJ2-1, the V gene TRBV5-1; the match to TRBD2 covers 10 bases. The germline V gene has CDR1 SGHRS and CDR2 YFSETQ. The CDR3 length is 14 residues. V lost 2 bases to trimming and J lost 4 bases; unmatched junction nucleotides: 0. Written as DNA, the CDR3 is TGCGCCAGCAGCTTACTAGCGGGGTACAATGAGCAGTTCTTC. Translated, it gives CASSLLAGYNEQFF.

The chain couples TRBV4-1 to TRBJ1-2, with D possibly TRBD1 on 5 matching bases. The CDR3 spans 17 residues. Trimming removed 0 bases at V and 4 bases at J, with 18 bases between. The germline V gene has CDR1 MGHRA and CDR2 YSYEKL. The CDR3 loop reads CASSQDRGLQVRYGYTF. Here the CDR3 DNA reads TGCGCCAGCAGCCAAGATAGGGGCCTCCAAGTTCGCTATGGCTACACCTTC.

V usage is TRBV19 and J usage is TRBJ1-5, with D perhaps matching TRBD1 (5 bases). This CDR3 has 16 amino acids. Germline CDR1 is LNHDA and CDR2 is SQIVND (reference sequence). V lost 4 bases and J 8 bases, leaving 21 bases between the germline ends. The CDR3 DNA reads TGTGCCAGTAGTAGCATGGTTAGGACGGGACTGGAGCCCCAGCATTTT. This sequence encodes CASSSMVRTGLEPQHF. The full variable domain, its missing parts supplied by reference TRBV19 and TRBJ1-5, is DGGITQSPKYLFRKEGQNVTLSCEQNLNHDAMYWYRQDPGQGLRLIYYSQIVNDFQKGDIAEGYSVSREKKESFPLTVTSAQKNPTAFYLCASSSMVRTGLEPQHFGDGTRLSIL.

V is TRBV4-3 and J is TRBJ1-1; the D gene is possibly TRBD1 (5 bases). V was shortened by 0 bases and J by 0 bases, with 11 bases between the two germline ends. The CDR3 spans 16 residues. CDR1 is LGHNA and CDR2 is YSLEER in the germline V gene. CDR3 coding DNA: TGCGCCAGCAGCCAAGATCGAGGAGGGGTGAACACTGAAGCTTTCTTT. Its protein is CASSQDRGGVNTEAFF.

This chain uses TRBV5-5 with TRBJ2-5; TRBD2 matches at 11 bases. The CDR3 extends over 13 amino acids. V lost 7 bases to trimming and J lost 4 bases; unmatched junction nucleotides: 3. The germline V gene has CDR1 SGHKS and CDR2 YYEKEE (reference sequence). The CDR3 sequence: CASLLAGVETQYF. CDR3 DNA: TGTGCCAGCCTACTAGCGGGAGTAGAGACCCAGTACTTC.

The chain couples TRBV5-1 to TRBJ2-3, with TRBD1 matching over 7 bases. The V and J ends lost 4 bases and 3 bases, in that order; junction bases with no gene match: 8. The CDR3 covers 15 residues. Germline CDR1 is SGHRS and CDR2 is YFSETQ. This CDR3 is CASSVRQGSTDTQYF. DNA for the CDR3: TGCGCCAGCAGCGTTCGACAGGGATCGACAGATACGCAGTATTTT.

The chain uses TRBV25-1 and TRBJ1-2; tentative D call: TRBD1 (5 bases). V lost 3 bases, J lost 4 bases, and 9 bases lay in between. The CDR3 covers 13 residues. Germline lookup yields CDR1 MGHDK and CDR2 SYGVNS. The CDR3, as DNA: TGTGCCAGCAGTGACCAGGGCCTCTATGGCTACACCTTC. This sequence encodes CASSDQGLYGYTF.

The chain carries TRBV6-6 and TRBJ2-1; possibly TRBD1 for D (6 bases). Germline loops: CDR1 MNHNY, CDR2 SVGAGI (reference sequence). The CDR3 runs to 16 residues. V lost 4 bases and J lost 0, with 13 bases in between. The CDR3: CASSFRQAGSYNEQFF. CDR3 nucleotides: TGTGCCAGCAGTTTTCGACAGGCGGGCTCCTACAATGAGCAGTTCTTC.

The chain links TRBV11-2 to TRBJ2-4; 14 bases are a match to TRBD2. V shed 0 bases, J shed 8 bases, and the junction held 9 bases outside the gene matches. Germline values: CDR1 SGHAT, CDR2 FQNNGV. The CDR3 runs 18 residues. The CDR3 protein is CASSLDSGLAGEGDIQYF. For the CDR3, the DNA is TGTGCCAGCAGCTTAGATTCGGGACTAGCGGGAGAGGGGGACATTCAGTACTTC.

CDR3 sequence reads: CASSPGQINTEAFF. The CDR3 DNA sequence: TGTGCCAGCAGCCCCGGACAGATTAACACTGAAGCTTTCTTT. The J gene is TRBJ1-1, the V gene TRBV7-9; possible D gene TRBD1, 6 bases. This CDR3 is 14 amino acids long. CDR1 and CDR2 from the germline V gene are SEHNR and FQNEAQ (reference sequence). Trimming shortened V by 5 bases and J by 2 bases, and 12 bases separated the two germline ends.

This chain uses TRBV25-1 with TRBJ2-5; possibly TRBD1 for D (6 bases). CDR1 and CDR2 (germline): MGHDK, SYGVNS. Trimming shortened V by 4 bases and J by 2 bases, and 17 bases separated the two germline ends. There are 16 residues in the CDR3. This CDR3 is CASSVGGRSYQETQYF. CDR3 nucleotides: TGTGCCAGCAGTGTTGGGGGCAGGAGTTATCAAGAGACCCAGTACTTC. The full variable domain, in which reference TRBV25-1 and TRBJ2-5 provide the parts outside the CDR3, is EADIYQTPRYLVIGTGKKITLECSQTMGHDKMYWYQQDPGMELHLIHYSYGVNSTEKGDLSSESTVSRIRTEHFPLTLESARPSHTSQYLCASSVGGRSYQETQYFGPGTRLLVL.